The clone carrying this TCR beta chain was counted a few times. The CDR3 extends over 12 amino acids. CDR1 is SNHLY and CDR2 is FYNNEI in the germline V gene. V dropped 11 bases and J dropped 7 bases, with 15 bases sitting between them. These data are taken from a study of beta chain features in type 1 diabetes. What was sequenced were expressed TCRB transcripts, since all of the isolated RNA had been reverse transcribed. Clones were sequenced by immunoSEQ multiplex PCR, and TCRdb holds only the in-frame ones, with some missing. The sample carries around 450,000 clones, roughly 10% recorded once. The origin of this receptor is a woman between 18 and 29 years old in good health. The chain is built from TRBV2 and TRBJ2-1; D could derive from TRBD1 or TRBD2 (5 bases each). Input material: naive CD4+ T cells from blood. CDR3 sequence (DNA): TGTGCCTCAAAAGACAGCGGTAATGAGCAGTTCTTC. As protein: CASKDSGNEQFF.